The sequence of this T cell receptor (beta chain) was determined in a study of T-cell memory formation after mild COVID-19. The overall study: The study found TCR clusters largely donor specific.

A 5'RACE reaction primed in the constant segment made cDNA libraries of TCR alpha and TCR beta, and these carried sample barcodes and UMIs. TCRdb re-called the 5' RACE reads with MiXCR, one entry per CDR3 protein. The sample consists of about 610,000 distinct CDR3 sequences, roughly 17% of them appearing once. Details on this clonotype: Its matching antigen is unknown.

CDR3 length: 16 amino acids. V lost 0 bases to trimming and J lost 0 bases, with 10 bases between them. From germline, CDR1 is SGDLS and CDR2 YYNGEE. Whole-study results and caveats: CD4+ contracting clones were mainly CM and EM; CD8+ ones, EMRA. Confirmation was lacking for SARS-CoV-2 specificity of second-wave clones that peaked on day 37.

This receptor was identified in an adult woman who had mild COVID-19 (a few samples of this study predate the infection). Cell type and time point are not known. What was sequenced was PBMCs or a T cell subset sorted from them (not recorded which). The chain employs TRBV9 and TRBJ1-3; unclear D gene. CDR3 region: CASSVEGSPSGNTIYF. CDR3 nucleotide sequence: TGTGCCAGCAGCGTAGAGGGTTCTCCCTCTGGAAACACCATATATTTT. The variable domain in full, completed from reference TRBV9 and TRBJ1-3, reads DSGVTQTPKHLITATGQRVTLRCSPRSGDLSVYWYQQSLDQGLQFLIQYYNGEERAKGNILERFSAQQFPDLHSELNLSSLELGDSALYFCASSVEGSPSGNTIYFGEGSWLTVV.